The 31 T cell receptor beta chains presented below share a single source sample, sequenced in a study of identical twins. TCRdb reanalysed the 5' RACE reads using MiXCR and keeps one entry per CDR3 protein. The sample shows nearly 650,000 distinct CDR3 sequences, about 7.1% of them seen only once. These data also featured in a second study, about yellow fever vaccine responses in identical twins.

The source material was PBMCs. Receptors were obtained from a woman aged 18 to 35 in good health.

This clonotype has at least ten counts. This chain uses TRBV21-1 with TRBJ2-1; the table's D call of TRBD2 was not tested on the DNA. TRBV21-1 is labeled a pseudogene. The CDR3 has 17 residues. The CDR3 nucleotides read TGTGCCAGCAGCAAAGGGGGCCTAGCGGGGGGAAGTAATGAGCAGTTCTTC. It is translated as CASSKGGLAGGSNEQFF.

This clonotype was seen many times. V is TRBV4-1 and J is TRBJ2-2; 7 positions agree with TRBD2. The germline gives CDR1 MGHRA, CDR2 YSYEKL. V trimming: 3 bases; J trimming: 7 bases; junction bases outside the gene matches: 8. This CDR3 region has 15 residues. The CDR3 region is CASSHGGGRSGELFF. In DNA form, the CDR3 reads TGCGCCAGCAGCCATGGGGGGGGTCGGAGCGGGGAGCTGTTTTTT.

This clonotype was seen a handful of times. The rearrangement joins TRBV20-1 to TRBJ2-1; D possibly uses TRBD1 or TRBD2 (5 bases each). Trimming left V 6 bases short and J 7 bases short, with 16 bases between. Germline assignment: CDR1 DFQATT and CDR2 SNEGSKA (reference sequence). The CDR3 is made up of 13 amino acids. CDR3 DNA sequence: TGCAGTGCGGCGGGCAGGGTTATGAATGAGCAGTTCTTC. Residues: CSAAGRVMNEQFF.

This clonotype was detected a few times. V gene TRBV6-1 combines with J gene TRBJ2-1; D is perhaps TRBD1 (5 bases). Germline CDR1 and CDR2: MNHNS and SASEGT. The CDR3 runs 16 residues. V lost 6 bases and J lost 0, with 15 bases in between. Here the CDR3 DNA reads TGTGCCAGCAGAGGGGCCGGGCAGTCCTCCTACAATGAGCAGTTCTTC. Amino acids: CASRGAGQSSYNEQFF.

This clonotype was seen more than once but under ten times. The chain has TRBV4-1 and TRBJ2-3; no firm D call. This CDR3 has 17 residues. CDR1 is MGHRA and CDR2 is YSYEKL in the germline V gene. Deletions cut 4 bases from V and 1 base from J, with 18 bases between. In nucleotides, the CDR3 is TGCGCCAGCAGCCTGGGCCGGCTAGTGTTCGGCACAGATACGCAGTATTTT. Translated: CASSLGRLVFGTDTQYF.

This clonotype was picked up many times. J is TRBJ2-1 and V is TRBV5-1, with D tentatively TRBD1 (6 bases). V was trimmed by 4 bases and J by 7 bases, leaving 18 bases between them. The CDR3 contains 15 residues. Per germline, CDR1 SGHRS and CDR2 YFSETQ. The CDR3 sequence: CASSTARGSGNEQFF. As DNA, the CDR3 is TGCGCCAGCAGCACCGCTAGGGGGTCGGGGAATGAGCAGTTCTTC.

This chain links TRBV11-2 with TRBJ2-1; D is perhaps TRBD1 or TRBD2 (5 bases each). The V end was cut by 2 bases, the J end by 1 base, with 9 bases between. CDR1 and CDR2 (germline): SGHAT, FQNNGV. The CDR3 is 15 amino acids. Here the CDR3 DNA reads TGTGCCAGCAGCTTAATTGGGGGTTCCTACAATGAGCAGTTCTTC. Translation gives CASSLIGGSYNEQFF.

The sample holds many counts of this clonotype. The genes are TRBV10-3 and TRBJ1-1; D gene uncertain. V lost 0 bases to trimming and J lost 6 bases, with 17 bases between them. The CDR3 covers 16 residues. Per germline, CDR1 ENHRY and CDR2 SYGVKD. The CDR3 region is CAISESPGQAYSEAFF. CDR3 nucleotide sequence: TGTGCCATCAGTGAGTCTCCTGGCCAGGCGTATTCTGAAGCTTTCTTT.

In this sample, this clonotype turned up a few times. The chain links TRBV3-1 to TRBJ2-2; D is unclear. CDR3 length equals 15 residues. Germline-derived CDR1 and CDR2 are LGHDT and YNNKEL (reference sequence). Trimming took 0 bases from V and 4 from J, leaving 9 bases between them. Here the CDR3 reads CASSQELQSTGELFF. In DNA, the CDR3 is TGTGCCAGCAGCCAAGAACTACAGAGCACCGGGGAGCTGTTTTTT.

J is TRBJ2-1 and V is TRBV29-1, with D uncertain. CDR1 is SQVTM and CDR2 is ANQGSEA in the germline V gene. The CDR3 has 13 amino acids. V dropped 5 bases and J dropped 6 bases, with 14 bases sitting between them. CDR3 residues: CSVSESRTNEQFF. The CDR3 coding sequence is TGCAGCGTTTCTGAAAGTCGCACCAATGAGCAGTTCTTC.

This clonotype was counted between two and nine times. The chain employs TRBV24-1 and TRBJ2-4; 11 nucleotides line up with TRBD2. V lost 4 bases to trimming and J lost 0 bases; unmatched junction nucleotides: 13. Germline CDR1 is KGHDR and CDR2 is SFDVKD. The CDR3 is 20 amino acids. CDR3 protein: CATSEPGTSGRALAKNIQYF. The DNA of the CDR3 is TGTGCCACCAGTGAACCCGGGACTAGCGGCAGGGCCCTAGCCAAAAACATTCAGTACTTC.

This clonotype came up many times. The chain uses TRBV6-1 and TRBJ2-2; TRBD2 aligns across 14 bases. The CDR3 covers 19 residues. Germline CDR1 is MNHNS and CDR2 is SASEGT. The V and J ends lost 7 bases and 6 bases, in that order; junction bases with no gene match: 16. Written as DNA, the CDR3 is TGTGCCAGCATGCAAACGGGACTAGCGGGAGCTGTGAAGGCCGGGGAGCTGTTTTTT. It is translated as CASMQTGLAGAVKAGELFF.

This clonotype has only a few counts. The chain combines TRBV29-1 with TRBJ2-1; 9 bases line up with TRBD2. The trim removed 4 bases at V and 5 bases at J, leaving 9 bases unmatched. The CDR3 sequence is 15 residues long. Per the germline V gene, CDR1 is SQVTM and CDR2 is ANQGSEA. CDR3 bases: TGCAGCGTTGTGGATAGCGGGAGCATTCACAATGAGCAGTTCTTC. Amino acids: CSVVDSGSIHNEQFF.

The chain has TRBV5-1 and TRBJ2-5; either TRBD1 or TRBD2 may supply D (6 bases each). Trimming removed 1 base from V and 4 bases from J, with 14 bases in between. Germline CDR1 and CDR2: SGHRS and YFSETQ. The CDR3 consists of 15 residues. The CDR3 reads CASSLNEGGGETQYF. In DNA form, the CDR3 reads TGCGCCAGCAGCTTGAACGAAGGGGGAGGAGAGACCCAGTACTTC.

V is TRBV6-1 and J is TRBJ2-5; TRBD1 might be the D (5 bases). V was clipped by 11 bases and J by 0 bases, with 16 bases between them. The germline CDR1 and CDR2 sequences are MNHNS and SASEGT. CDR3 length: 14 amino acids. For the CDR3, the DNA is TGTGCCTCAAGGGGCCCAGGGAACCAAGAGACCCAGTACTTC. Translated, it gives CASRGPGNQETQYF.

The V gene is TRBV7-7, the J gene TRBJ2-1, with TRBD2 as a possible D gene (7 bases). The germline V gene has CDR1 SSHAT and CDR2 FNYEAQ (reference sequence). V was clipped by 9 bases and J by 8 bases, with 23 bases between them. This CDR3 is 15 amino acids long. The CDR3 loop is CARLGGGAFHHEQFF. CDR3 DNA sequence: TGTGCCAGATTAGGGGGGGGGGCCTTTCATCATGAGCAGTTCTTC.

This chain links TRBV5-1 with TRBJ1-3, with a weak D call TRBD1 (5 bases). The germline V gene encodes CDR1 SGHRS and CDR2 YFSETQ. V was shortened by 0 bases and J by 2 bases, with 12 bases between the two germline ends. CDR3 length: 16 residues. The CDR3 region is CASSLGGAPPGNTIYF. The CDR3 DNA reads TGCGCCAGCAGCTTGGGCGGGGCGCCGCCTGGAAACACCATATATTTT.

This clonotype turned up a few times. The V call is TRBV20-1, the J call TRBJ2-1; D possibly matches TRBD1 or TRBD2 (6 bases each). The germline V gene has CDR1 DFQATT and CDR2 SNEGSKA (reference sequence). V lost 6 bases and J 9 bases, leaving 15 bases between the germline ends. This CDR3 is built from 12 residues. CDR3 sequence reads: CSAPSEGGEQFF. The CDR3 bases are TGCAGTGCGCCTAGCGAGGGGGGTGAGCAGTTCTTC.

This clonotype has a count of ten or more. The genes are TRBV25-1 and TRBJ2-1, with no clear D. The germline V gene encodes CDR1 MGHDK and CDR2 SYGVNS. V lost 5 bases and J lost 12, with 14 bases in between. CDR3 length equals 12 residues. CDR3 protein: CASSPQSKGQFF. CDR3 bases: TGTGCCAGCAGTCCCCAGTCAAAAGGGCAGTTCTTC. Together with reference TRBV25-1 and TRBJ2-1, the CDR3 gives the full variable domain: EADIYQTPRYLVIGTGKKITLECSQTMGHDKMYWYQQDPGMELHLIHYSYGVNSTEKGDLSSESTVSRIRTEHFPLTLESARPSHTSQYLCASSPQSKGQFFGPGTRLTVL.

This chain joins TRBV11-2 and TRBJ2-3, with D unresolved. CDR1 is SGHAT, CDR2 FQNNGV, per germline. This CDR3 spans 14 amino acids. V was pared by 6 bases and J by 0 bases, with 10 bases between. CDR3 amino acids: CASRSRWSTDTQYF. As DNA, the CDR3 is TGTGCCAGCAGATCCCGCTGGAGCACAGATACGCAGTATTTT.

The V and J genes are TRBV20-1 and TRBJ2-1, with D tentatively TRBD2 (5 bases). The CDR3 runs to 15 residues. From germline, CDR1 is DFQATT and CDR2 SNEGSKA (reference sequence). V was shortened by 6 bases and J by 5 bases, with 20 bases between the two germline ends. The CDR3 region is CSANGPGLRDNEQFF. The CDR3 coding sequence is TGCAGTGCCAACGGGCCAGGACTCCGTGACAATGAGCAGTTCTTC.

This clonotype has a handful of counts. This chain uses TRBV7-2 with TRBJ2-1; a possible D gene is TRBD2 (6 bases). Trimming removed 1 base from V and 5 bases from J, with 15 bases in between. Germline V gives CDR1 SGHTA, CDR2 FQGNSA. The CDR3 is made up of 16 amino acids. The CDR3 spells CASSLGPGTVDNEQFF. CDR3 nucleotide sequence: TGTGCCAGCAGCTTAGGACCCGGGACTGTTGACAATGAGCAGTTCTTC.

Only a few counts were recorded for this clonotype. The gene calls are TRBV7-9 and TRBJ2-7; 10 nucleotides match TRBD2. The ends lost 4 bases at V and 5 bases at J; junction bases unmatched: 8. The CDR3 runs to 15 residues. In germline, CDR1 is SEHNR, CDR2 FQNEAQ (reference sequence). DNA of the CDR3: TGTGCCAGCAGCTCGGCTAGCGGGAGTAGGCACGAGCAGTACTTC. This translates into CASSSASGSRHEQYF. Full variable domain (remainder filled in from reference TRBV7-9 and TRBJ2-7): DTGVSQNPRHKITKRGQNVTFRCDPISEHNRLYWYRQTLGQGPEFLTYFQNEAQLEKSRLLSDRFSAERPKGSFSTLEIQRTEQGDSAMYLCASSSASGSRHEQYFGPGTRLTVT.

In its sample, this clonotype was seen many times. CDR3 in amino acids: CAISGGQAGTEAFF. CDR3 in DNA: TGTGCCATCAGTGGTGGACAAGCCGGAACTGAAGCTTTCTTT. The V and J genes are TRBV10-3 and TRBJ1-1; maybe TRBD1 (5 bases). Germline values: CDR1 ENHRY, CDR2 SYGVKD. Trimming removed 4 bases from V and 5 bases from J, with 14 bases in between. This CDR3 is built from 14 residues.

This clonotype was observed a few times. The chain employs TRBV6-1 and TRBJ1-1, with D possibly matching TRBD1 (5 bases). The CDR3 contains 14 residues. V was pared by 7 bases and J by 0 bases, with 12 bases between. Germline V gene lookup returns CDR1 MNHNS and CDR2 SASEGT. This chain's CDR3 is CASTRGAMNTEAFF. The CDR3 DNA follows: TGTGCCAGCACCCGAGGGGCCATGAACACTGAAGCTTTCTTT.

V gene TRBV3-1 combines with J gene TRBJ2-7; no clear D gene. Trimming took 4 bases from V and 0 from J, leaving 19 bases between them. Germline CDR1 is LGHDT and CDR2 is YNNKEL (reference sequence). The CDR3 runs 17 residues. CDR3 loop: CASSRVGYGPTSYEQYF. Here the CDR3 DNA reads TGTGCCAGCAGCCGTGTGGGCTACGGGCCAACCTCCTACGAGCAGTACTTC.

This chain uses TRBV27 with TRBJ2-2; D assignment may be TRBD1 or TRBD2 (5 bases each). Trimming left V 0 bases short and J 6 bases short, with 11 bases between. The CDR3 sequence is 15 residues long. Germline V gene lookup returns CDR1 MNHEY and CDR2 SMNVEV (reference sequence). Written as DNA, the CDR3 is TGTGCCAGCAGTTTATCCCCAGTGGGGGCCGGGGAGCTGTTTTTT. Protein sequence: CASSLSPVGAGELFF.

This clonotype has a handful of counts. As DNA, the CDR3 is TGTGCCAGCAGTTTATTCTGGACAGGGGACTATGGCTACACCTTC. Translating gives CASSLFWTGDYGYTF. The V gene is TRBV12-3 or TRBV12-4, the J gene TRBJ1-2, with 9 bases aligning to TRBD1. V gave up 2 bases and J gave up 3 bases; unmatched junction bases: 4. The CDR3 runs 15 residues.

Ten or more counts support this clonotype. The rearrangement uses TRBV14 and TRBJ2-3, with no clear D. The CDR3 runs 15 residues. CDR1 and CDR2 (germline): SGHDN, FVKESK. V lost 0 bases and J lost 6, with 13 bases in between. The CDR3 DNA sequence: TGTGCCAGCAGCCAAGACCGGGCCCCGAAGGATACGCAGTATTTT. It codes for CASSQDRAPKDTQYF.

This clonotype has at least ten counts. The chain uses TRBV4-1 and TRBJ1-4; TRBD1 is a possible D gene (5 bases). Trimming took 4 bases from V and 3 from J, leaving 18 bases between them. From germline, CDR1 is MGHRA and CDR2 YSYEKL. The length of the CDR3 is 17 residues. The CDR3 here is CASSRDLPGGPNEKLFF. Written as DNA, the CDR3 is TGCGCCAGCAGCCGGGACCTCCCGGGCGGCCCTAATGAAAAACTGTTTTTT.

The CDR3 DNA reads TGTGCCAGCAGCGCCCCGACAGGGACCGGGGAGCTGTTTTTT. Its protein product is CASSAPTGTGELFF. The chain has TRBV7-6 and TRBJ2-2, with 7 bases lining up with TRBD1. The germline gives CDR1 SGHVS, CDR2 FNYEAQ. CDR3 length: 14 residues. Trimming at V came to 5 bases and at J to 5 bases, leaving 5 bases not matched to a gene.